Each of the 8 T cell receptor beta chains below was sequenced from the same sample in a study of T-cell memory formation after mild COVID-19. TCRdb reprocessed the 5' RACE reads with MiXCR, giving one entry per CDR3 protein. There are hundreds of thousands of distinct CDR3 sequences in the sample; more than 15% occur only once, and 20% to 25% lies in the top ten. The sequenced sample was PBMCs or a T cell subset sorted from them (not recorded which). The receptors stem from a man aged 18 to 29 who had mild COVID-19 (a few samples of this study predate the infection). Cell type and time point are not known.

This clonotype occurred a few times. V and J are TRBV3-1 and TRBJ1-5; TRBD1 is a possible D gene (6 bases). The CDR3 has 16 residues. Germline V gene lookup returns CDR1 LGHDT and CDR2 YNNKEL (reference sequence). Trimming took 0 bases from V and 7 from J, leaving 16 bases between them. Here the CDR3 reads CASSQEGRGHGQPQHF. The CDR3 DNA reads TGTGCCAGCAGCCAAGAAGGCAGGGGTCATGGGCAGCCCCAGCATTTT.

This chain joins TRBV29-1 and TRBJ1-1; D gene ambiguous. V lost 4 bases and J 6 bases, leaving 15 bases between the germline ends. The germline CDR1 and CDR2 sequences are SQVTM and ANQGSEA. CDR3 length: 13 residues. CDR3: CSVGSPGYAEAFF. The CDR3 DNA reads as TGCAGCGTTGGCTCCCCCGGGTACGCTGAAGCTTTCTTT.

V usage is TRBV3-1 and J usage is TRBJ2-7; TRBD1 is a possible D gene (6 bases). Trimming cost V 8 bases and J 2 bases, with 19 bases left between them. The germline V gene has CDR1 LGHDT and CDR2 YNNKEL (reference sequence). CDR3 length: 15 residues. The CDR3 DNA follows: TGTGCCAGCGAGTCCGGGACAAGAATCACCTACGAGCAGTACGTC. Protein sequence: CASESGTRITYEQYV.

The chain is built from TRBV19 and TRBJ1-1; TRBD1 is a possible D gene (6 bases). The CDR3 contains 14 residues. Trimming removed 7 bases from V and 6 bases from J, with 18 bases in between. Germline V CDR1 and CDR2: LNHDA, SQIVND (reference sequence). The CDR3: CASTAGQGSSEAFF. The CDR3 nucleotides are TGTGCCAGTACAGCGGGTCAGGGGAGCTCTGAAGCTTTCTTT.

The chain recombines TRBV12-3 or TRBV12-4 with TRBJ2-2; the D gene could be TRBD1 or TRBD2 (6 bases each). Trimming took 2 bases from V and 7 from J, leaving 17 bases between them. CDR3 size: 16 residues. CDR3 sequence: CASSLWGSGAIGELFF. CDR3 in DNA: TGTGCCAGCAGTTTATGGGGGTCGGGGGCTATCGGGGAGCTGTTTTTT.

The CDR3 spells CATEIGRGRGDYGYTF. The DNA for the CDR3 is TGTGCAACCGAGATAGGGCGCGGCAGGGGGGACTATGGCTACACCTTC. The rearrangement joins TRBV7-9 to TRBJ1-2; 7 positions match TRBD1. This CDR3 spans 16 amino acids. CDR1 and CDR2 (germline): SEHNR, FQNEAQ (reference sequence).

The chain employs TRBV5-1 and TRBJ2-1, with 9 positions matching TRBD1. J lost 6 bases, V lost 3 bases, and 7 bases had no gene match. This CDR3 comprises 15 residues. CDR1 is SGHRS and CDR2 is YFSETQ in the germline V gene. In nucleotides, the CDR3 is TGCGCCAGCAGCTACGGACAGGGGCCCCCCAATGAGCAGTTCTTC. It encodes CASSYGQGPPNEQFF.

This clonotype was counted at least ten times. The chain employs TRBV7-2 and TRBJ1-1; tentatively, D is TRBD1 (5 bases). Trimming took 1 base from V and 3 from J, leaving 18 bases between them. The CDR3 consists of 17 residues. Per germline, CDR1 SGHTA and CDR2 FQGNSA. The CDR3 region has the DNA TGTGCCAGCAGCTTAGATCTGGGGGGTCTTTTTTACACTGAAGCTTTCTTT. Translation gives CASSLDLGGLFYTEAFF. The full variable domain, rest sourced from reference TRBV7-2 and TRBJ1-1, is GAGVSQSPSNKVTEKGKDVELRCDPISGHTALYWYRQSLGQGLEFLIYFQGNSAPDKSGLPSDRFSAERTGGSVSTLTIQRTQQEDSAVYLCASSLDLGGLFYTEAFFGQGTRLTVV.